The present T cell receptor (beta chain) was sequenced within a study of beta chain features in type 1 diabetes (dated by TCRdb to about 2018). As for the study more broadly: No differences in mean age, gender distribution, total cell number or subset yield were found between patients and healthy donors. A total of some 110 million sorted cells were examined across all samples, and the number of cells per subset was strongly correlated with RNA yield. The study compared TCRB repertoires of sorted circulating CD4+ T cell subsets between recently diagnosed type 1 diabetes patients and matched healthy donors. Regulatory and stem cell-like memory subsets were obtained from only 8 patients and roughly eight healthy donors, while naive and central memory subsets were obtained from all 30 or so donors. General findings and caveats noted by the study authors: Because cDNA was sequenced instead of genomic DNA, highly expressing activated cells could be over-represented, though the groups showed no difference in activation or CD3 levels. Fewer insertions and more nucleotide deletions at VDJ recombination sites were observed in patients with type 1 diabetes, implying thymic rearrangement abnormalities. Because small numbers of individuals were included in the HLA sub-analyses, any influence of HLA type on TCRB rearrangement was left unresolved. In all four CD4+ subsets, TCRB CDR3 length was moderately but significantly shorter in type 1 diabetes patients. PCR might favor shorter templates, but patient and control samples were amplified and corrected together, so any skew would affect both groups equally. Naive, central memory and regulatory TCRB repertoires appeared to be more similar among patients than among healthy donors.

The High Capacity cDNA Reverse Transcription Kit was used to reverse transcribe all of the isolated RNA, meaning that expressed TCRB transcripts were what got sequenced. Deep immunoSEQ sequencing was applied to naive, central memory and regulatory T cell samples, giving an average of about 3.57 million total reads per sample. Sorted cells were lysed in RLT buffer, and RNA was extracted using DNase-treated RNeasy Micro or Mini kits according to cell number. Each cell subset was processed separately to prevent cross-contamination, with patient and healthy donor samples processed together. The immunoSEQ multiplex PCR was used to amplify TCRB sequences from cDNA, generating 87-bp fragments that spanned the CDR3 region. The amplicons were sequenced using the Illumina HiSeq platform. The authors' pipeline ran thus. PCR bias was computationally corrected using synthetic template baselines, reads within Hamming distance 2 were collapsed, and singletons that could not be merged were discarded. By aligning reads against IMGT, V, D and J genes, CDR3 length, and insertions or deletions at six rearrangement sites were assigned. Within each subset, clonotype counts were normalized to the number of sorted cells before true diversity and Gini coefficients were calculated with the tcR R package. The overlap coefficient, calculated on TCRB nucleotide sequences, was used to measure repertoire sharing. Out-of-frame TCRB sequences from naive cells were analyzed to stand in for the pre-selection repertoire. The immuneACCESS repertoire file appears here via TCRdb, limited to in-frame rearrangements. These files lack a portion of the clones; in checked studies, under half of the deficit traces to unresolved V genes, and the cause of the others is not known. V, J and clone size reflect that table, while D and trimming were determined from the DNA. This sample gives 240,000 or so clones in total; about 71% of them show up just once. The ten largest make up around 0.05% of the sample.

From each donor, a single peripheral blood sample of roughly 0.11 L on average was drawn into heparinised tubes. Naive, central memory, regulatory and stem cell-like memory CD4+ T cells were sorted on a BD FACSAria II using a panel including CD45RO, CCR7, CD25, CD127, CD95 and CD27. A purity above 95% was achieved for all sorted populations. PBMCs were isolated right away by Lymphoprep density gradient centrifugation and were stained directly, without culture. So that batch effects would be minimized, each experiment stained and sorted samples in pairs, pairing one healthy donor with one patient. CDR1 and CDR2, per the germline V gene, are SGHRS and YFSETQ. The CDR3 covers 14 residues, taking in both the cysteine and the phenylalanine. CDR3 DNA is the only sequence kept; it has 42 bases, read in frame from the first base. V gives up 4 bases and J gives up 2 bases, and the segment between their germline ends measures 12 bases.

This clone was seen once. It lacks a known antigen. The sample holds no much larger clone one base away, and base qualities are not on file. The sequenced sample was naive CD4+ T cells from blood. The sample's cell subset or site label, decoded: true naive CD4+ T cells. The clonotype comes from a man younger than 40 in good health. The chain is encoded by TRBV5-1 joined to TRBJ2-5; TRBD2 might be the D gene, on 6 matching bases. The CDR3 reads CASSPGTHQETQYF. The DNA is TGCGCCAGCAGCCCCGGGACTCATCAAGAGACCCAGTACTTC.